This T cell receptor (beta chain) came from a study of blood T cells in healthy people across ages. Worth noting for this clonotype: Antigen: not known.

Between the trimmed V and J ends, which lost 5 bases and 7 bases, there was a span of 15 bases. Germline CDR1 MDHEN, CDR2 SYDVKM. The CDR3 covers 13 residues. For the second PCR, which ran for about 6 to 11 cycles, a sample-barcoded 5' primer and a J-beta primer mix were used. Every individual sample yielded 2.5 million or more paired-end reads (each containing CDR3). TCRdb re-called the 5' RACE reads through MiXCR, storing one row per CDR3 protein. The sample yields hundreds of thousands of distinct CDR3 sequences, 40% to 65% seen once. General study results and limits: Roughly linear age-related decline in beta diversity appeared, significant by age about 40.

The receptor's source is a woman aged 80 or older in good health. The rearrangement uses TRBV28 and TRBJ2-7; D may correspond to TRBD1 or TRBD2 (5 bases each). The specimen sequenced was blood. The CDR3 region has the DNA TGTGCCAGCAGTGGGACGTGGAGCAATGAGCAGTACTTC. It translates to CASSGTWSNEQYF.